Listed below are T cell receptor beta chains from one sample, sequenced in a study of breast tumors, draining lymph nodes, adjacent tissues. TCRdb processed the multiplex PCR reads anew with MiXCR; each CDR3 protein has one entry. The sample shows about 100,000 distinct CDR3 sequences, around 21% of them seen only once. The sequencing sample was made of axillary lymph node tissue. The source is a female donor with breast cancer. Some clones in this sample may be carry-over from other donors' samples. Both conserved end residues are part of each CDR3. A D gene is named only where the DNA matches it firmly. Clone sizes are given selectively: once, few, many, or a class where the clone is expanded.

V	D	size	J	DNA	CDR3
TRBV6-6	-	-	TRBJ2-1	TGTGCCAGCAGTTATGCGGGGAACTATTTCAATGAGCAGCTCTTC	CASSYAGNYFNEQLF
TRBV30	-	few	TRBJ1-6	TGTGCCCATACCCAGCCGGGCCCAAGCTCCTATAATTCACCCCTCCACTTT	CAHTQPGPSSYNSPLHF
TRBV5-1	-	many	TRBJ2-3	TGCGCCAGCAGCTTGGAGACCCTAGTAGATACGCAGTATTTT	CASSLETLVDTQYF
TRBV29-1	-	many	TRBJ1-2	TGCAGCGTTGAAGCCCGGGGGGAAGGCTATGGCTACACCTTC	CSVEARGEGYGYTF
TRBV9	-	many	TRBJ2-1	TGTGCCAGCAGCGGTGGGCGGAGCGAGTACCACAATGAGCAGTTCTTC	CASSGGRSEYHNEQFF
TRBV7-8	-	many	TRBJ1-6	TGTGCCAGCAGCGTAAGAAATCAGGGGTCGGGTTCACCCCTCCACTTT	CASSVRNQGSGSPLHF
TRBV7-6	TRBD2	many	TRBJ2-5	TGTGCCAGCAGCTTGGCTAGCGGGAGACAAGAGACCCAGTACTTC	CASSLASGRQETQYF
TRBV5-6	TRBD1	-	TRBJ2-1	TGTGCCAGCAGCGCCCTCGGGACAGGTTACAATGAGCAGTTCTTC	CASSALGTGYNEQFF
TRBV18	-	-	TRBJ2-3	TGTGCCAGCTCACCCCCCGCGCGGGCACATACGCAGTATTTT	CASSPPARAHTQYF
TRBV3-1	TRBD1	many	TRBJ1-2	TGTGCCAGCAGCCCCGAGGACAGGGGGCCGTATGATGGCTACACCTTC	CASSPEDRGPYDGYTF
TRBV11-2	-	many	TRBJ1-5	TGTGCCAGCAGCTTAGAGTATAATCAGCCCCAGCATTTT	CASSLEYNQPQHF
TRBV5-6	-	few	TRBJ2-4	TGTGCCAGCAGCTTGGGAGTAGCCAAAAACATTCAGTACTTC	CASSLGVAKNIQYF
TRBV29-1	TRBD1	many	TRBJ2-7	TGCAGCGTGGAGACAGGGTACTCCTACGAGCAGTACTTC	CSVETGYSYEQYF
TRBV11-2	-	many	TRBJ2-5	TGTGCCAGCAGCTTTGAAAGCGGCTTGATGGAGACCCAGTACTTC	CASSFESGLMETQYF
TRBV5-1	-	many	TRBJ2-5	TGCGCCAGCAGCCCGACCGGGGCCAAAGAGACCCAGTACTTC	CASSPTGAKETQYF
TRBV27	-	few	TRBJ1-6	TGTGCCAGCAGCCGCGAAGGGGGGATTAATTCACCCCTCCACTTT	CASSREGGINSPLHF
TRBV7-9	-	many	TRBJ1-2	TGTGCCAGCAGCTTAGTTGCGAGGAGCCCGGCTTACACCTTC	CASSLVARSPAYTF
TRBV25-1	-	many	TRBJ2-3	TGTGCCAGCAGTGAATACTTACGAGATACGCAGTATTTT	CASSEYLRDTQYF
TRBV7-8	TRBD2	many	TRBJ2-1	TGTGCCAGCAGCTTAGAGAAACGGGACTACTACAATGAGCAGTTCTTC	CASSLEKRDYYNEQFF
TRBV4-2	TRBD1	many	TRBJ1-4	TGTGCCAGCAGCCAAGAGGGGACAGGGGGTAATGAAAAACTGTTTTTT	CASSQEGTGGNEKLFF
TRBV6-5	-	many	TRBJ2-7	TGTGCCAGCAGTTACTCCGAAGGCAGCTACGAGCAGTACTTC	CASSYSEGSYEQYF
TRBV6-1	TRBD1	many	TRBJ1-2	TGTGCCAGCAGTGTTAGAGGGGGCGACTATGGCTACACCTTC	CASSVRGGDYGYTF
TRBV6-1	-	many	TRBJ1-2	TGTGCCAGCAGTGAGAACGGGGGTTATGGCTACACCTTC	CASSENGGYGYTF
TRBV5-6	-	many	TRBJ1-6	TGTGCCAGCAGCTCTAATTCACCCCTCCACTTT	CASSSNSPLHF
TRBV7-9	TRBD1	many	TRBJ1-4	TGTGCCAGCAGCTTCGGTGGGACAGAGCGGGAAAAACTGTTTTTT	CASSFGGTEREKLFF
TRBV6-5	-	-	TRBJ1-1	TGTGCCAGCAGTTACGGGGCGGCTGAAGCTTTCTTT	CASSYGAAEAFF
TRBV4-1	-	many	TRBJ2-1	TGCGCCAGCAGCCACCCTCCGGACAGTGCGGACTACAATGAGCAGTTCTTC	CASSHPPDSADYNEQFF
TRBV12-3/TRBV12-4	-	many	TRBJ2-5	TGTGCCAGCAGGGGGGAGGAGACCCAGTACTTC	CASRGEETQYF
TRBV7-9	TRBD2	many	TRBJ2-3	TGTGCCAGCAGCTCAACCGTCAGCGGGAGAGGGACAGATACGCAGTATTTT	CASSSTVSGRGTDTQYF
TRBV20-1	TRBD2	few	TRBJ2-5	TGCAGTGCTAGAGCCTCTAGCGGGTTTCAAGGGACCCAGTACTTC	CSARASSGFQGTQYF
TRBV24-1	TRBD1	many	TRBJ1-2	TGTGCCACCAGTGATCCCGGACAGGGGGTTTATGGCTACACCTTC	CATSDPGQGVYGYTF
TRBV15	-	many	TRBJ2-7	TGTGCCACCAGCAGAGATCCCTACGAGCAGTACTTC	CATSRDPYEQYF
TRBV20-1	-	many	TRBJ2-1	TGCAGTGCTAGCCTAGCGTACCACAATGAGCAGTTCTTC	CSASLAYHNEQFF
TRBV6-5	-	few	TRBJ2-4	TGTGCCAGCAGTTACTCGAGACTGGGCGGGCGAGGGACCAAAAACATTCAGTACTTC	CASSYSRLGGRGTKNIQYF
TRBV28	TRBD2	many	TRBJ2-1	TGTGCCAGCAGTTTTTCGGGGGGAGGCTACAATGAGCAGTTCTTC	CASSFSGGGYNEQFF
TRBV9	-	many	TRBJ2-2	TGTGCCAGCAGCGTTTCGGGAAACACCGGGGAGCTGTTTTTT	CASSVSGNTGELFF
TRBV7-9	TRBD1	many	TRBJ2-7	TGTGCCAGCAGCGAGAACCAAGGGGGCGCCCACTACGAGCAGTACTTC	CASSENQGGAHYEQYF
TRBV5-1	TRBD1	many	TRBJ1-5	TGCGCCAGCAGCCCCTCGGGGGACAGCAATAGCAATCAGCCCCAGCATTTT	CASSPSGDSNSNQPQHF
TRBV6-5	TRBD1	-	TRBJ1-2	TGTGCCAGCAGTTTTCAGACAGGGGAATGGTATGGCTACACCTTC	CASSFQTGEWYGYTF
TRBV11-1	-	many	TRBJ2-3	TGTGCCAGCAGCTTCTTGGCGGGGAACACAGATACGCAGTATTTT	CASSFLAGNTDTQYF
TRBV12-3/TRBV12-4	-	many	TRBJ1-3	TGTGCCAGCAGTTTAGTAGGGCCTGGAAACACCATATATTTT	CASSLVGPGNTIYF